This T cell receptor beta chain was sequenced for a study of T cells expressing NK-cell markers. Reprocessing the 5' RACE reads, TCRdb reports a single entry for every CDR3 protein and omits DNA. In total, the table holds about 460,000 distinct CDR3 sequences. Germline CDR1 ENHRY, CDR2 SYGVKD. This CDR3 has 16 amino acids. Source material: blood T cells: a sorted CD56 or NKG2C T cell subset, CD4+ or CD8+ T cells, or bulk PBMC T cells (not recorded which). The V call is TRBV10-3, the J call TRBJ2-7; TCRdb selects TRBD2, and the lack of DNA leaves this call unchecked. This receptor was obtained from a woman between 50 and 59 years old in good health. CDR3 region: CAISESWGLAGSEQYF.